The source of this TCR beta chain is a study of shared clonotypes between healthy human individuals. TCRdb's table, derived via immunoSEQ multiplex PCR, lists solely in-frame clones and lacks some. The sample carries more than 2,000,000 clones, more than 80% recorded once. Sequencing was done on a sample of naive CD4+ T cells sorted from blood. Described subset: CD45RA+ positively selected. The source of this sequence is a man between 18 and 29 years old in good health.

The CDR3 DNA reads TGCGCCAGCAGCTTGGGAGAGCGGGTCAATGAGCAGTTCTTC. It is translated as CASSLGERVNEQFF. The rearrangement links TRBV5-1 to TRBJ2-1; perhaps TRBD2 as D (6 bases). V gave up 0 bases and J gave up 6 bases, with 10 bases separating them. CDR3 size: 14 residues. Germline CDR1 is SGHRS and CDR2 is YFSETQ.